These T cell receptor beta chains were read from a single sample in a study of response to subunit inactivated influenza vaccine. TCRdb analysed the RT-PCR reads with MiXCR anew, one entry per CDR3 protein. The sample lists about half a million distinct CDR3 sequences, roughly 25% occurring once. The input for sequencing was CD4+ T cells sorted from PBMCs, taken around 5 days after vaccination. The receptors originated from a man aged 45-65 years who received an inactivated influenza vaccine. The CDR3 runs from the conserved cysteine through the conserved F or W. The D gene is left open where the match is weak. Only some rows state a clone size, as once, few, many or a class for expanded clones.

D gene: TRBD2; clone size: -; V gene: TRBV5-1; J gene: TRBJ2-3; CDR3 DNA: TGCGCCAGCAGCTTGGCCGGGACTAGCGGAAAGGGGGCAGATACGCAGTATTTT; CDR3 protein: CASSLAGTSGKGADTQYF
D gene: -; clone size: -; V gene: TRBV7-9; J gene: TRBJ1-1; CDR3 DNA: TGTGCCAGCAGCCCAGTGACCGACTTGAACACTGAAGCTTTCTTT; CDR3 protein: CASSPVTDLNTEAFF
D gene: -; clone size: -; V gene: TRBV6-5; J gene: TRBJ2-1; CDR3 DNA: TGTGCCAGCAGTTACTCGAGGGGGGCCCTCAGGGATGAGCAGTTCTTC; CDR3 protein: CASSYSRGALRDEQFF
D gene: -; clone size: few; V gene: TRBV24-1; J gene: TRBJ2-2; CDR3 DNA: TGTGCCACCAGCTACGGGCACCTGCCGGGCACCGGGGAGCTGTTTTTT; CDR3 protein: CATSYGHLPGTGELFF
D gene: -; clone size: -; V gene: TRBV12-3/TRBV12-4; J gene: TRBJ1-1; CDR3 DNA: TGTGCCAGCGGAACAGTGAACACTGAAGCTTTCTTT; CDR3 protein: CASGTVNTEAFF
D gene: TRBD1; clone size: many; V gene: TRBV12-3/TRBV12-4; J gene: TRBJ1-1; CDR3 DNA: TGTGCCAGCGACAGGGCAGGGACTGAAGCTTTCTTT; CDR3 protein: CASDRAGTEAFF
D gene: TRBD2; clone size: -; V gene: TRBV7-9; J gene: TRBJ2-5; CDR3 DNA: TGTGCCAGCAGCCCCCTAGCGGTACAAGAGACCCAGTACTTC; CDR3 protein: CASSPLAVQETQYF
D gene: -; clone size: few; V gene: TRBV9; J gene: TRBJ2-5; CDR3 DNA: TGTGCCAGCAGCCTATCGCCAGGGTCTGTAGAGACCCAGTACTTC; CDR3 protein: CASSLSPGSVETQYF
D gene: -; clone size: -; V gene: TRBV5-1; J gene: TRBJ2-7; CDR3 DNA: TGCGCCAGCAGCTCCACGGCAGGGCCATACTACGAGCAGTACTTC; CDR3 protein: CASSSTAGPYYEQYF
D gene: -; clone size: -; V gene: TRBV5-1; J gene: TRBJ2-3; CDR3 DNA: TGCGCCAGCAGCTTGGAAGGGGTGAGAGATACGCAGTATTTT; CDR3 protein: CASSLEGVRDTQYF
D gene: -; clone size: once; V gene: TRBV7-6; J gene: TRBJ2-3; CDR3 DNA: TGTGCCAGCAGCCCAACCTCTTCAGGGAGCACAGATACGCAGTATTTT; CDR3 protein: CASSPTSSGSTDTQYF
D gene: TRBD1; clone size: few; V gene: TRBV5-1; J gene: TRBJ2-3; CDR3 DNA: TGCGCCAGCAGCTGGAGTGGACAGGGTGGCACAGATACGCAGTATTTT; CDR3 protein: CASSWSGQGGTDTQYF
D gene: TRBD1; clone size: few; V gene: TRBV9; J gene: TRBJ1-2; CDR3 DNA: TGTGCCAGCAGCTTCGGACAGGCTAACTATGGCTACACCTTC; CDR3 protein: CASSFGQANYGYTF
D gene: -; clone size: -; V gene: TRBV28; J gene: TRBJ2-5; CDR3 DNA: TGTGCCAGCAGTCAACTCTTACAAGAGACCCAGTACTTC; CDR3 protein: CASSQLLQETQYF
D gene: TRBD1; clone size: -; V gene: TRBV4-1; J gene: TRBJ2-3; CDR3 DNA: TGCGCCAGCAGCCAACCCTCGGACAGGTGGGAAGATACGCAGTATTTT; CDR3 protein: CASSQPSDRWEDTQYF
D gene: TRBD1; clone size: few; V gene: TRBV20-1; J gene: TRBJ1-1; CDR3 DNA: TGCAGTGCTAGAGATCCGGCAGGGGGGGACACTGAAGCTTTCTTT; CDR3 protein: CSARDPAGGDTEAFF
D gene: TRBD2; clone size: -; V gene: TRBV5-1; J gene: TRBJ2-1; CDR3 DNA: TGCGCCAGCAGCGGAACTAGCGGCTCTTTCAATGAGCAGTTCTTC; CDR3 protein: CASSGTSGSFNEQFF
D gene: -; clone size: -; V gene: TRBV5-1; J gene: TRBJ2-2; CDR3 DNA: TGCGCCAGCAGCTTGGTTTCAGGGAGGAACACCGGGGAGCTGTTTTTT; CDR3 protein: CASSLVSGRNTGELFF
D gene: -; clone size: few; V gene: TRBV4-1; J gene: TRBJ1-3; CDR3 DNA: TGCGCCAGCAGCCAAGGTCTCAGGGGCGACCGAAACACCATATATTTT; CDR3 protein: CASSQGLRGDRNTIYF
D gene: TRBD1; clone size: -; V gene: TRBV29-1; J gene: TRBJ2-7; CDR3 DNA: TGCAGCGTTAGATACCGGGACAGGCCCTACGAGCAGTACTTC; CDR3 protein: CSVRYRDRPYEQYF
D gene: -; clone size: -; V gene: TRBV20-1; J gene: TRBJ1-1; CDR3 DNA: TGCAGTGCAAGCAAAGCACATCGGAACACTGAAGCTTTCTTT; CDR3 protein: CSASKAHRNTEAFF
D gene: -; clone size: few; V gene: TRBV11-2; J gene: TRBJ2-7; CDR3 DNA: TGTGCCAGCAGCGGGGCCGTCACCTACGAGCAGTACTTC; CDR3 protein: CASSGAVTYEQYF
D gene: TRBD2; clone size: few; V gene: TRBV20-1; J gene: TRBJ2-2; CDR3 DNA: TGCAGTGCTAGACCCGGGACTAGCGGGAGAACCGGGGAGCTGTTTTTT; CDR3 protein: CSARPGTSGRTGELFF
D gene: TRBD1; clone size: -; V gene: TRBV5-1; J gene: TRBJ2-7; CDR3 DNA: TGCGCCAGCAGCTCAATGGACAGGGGATACTCCTACGAGCAGTACTTC; CDR3 protein: CASSSMDRGYSYEQYF
D gene: -; clone size: -; V gene: TRBV15; J gene: TRBJ2-3; CDR3 DNA: TGTGCCACCAGCGGGGTTCAGACGCAGTATTTT; CDR3 protein: CATSGVQTQYF
D gene: TRBD1; clone size: few; V gene: TRBV12-3/TRBV12-4; J gene: TRBJ2-5; CDR3 DNA: TGTGCCAGCAGCCCCTACGACAGGGATCAAGAGACCCAGTACTTC; CDR3 protein: CASSPYDRDQETQYF
D gene: TRBD2; clone size: -; V gene: TRBV24-1; J gene: TRBJ2-1; CDR3 DNA: TGTGCCACCAGTGATTTCGGAGCGGGGAGCCACAATGAGCAGTTCTTC; CDR3 protein: CATSDFGAGSHNEQFF
D gene: TRBD1; clone size: -; V gene: TRBV5-1; J gene: TRBJ2-1; CDR3 DNA: TGCGCCAGCAGCTTGTGGACAGGCGCATACAATGAGCAGTTCTTC; CDR3 protein: CASSLWTGAYNEQFF
D gene: TRBD2; clone size: -; V gene: TRBV28; J gene: TRBJ2-1; CDR3 DNA: TGTGCCAGCAGTTTATTGGGGGGGGTTTACAATGAGCAGTTCTTC; CDR3 protein: CASSLLGGVYNEQFF
D gene: TRBD1; clone size: -; V gene: TRBV18; J gene: TRBJ2-7; CDR3 DNA: TGTGCCACAGGGGGTCTGAACGAGCAGTACTTC; CDR3 protein: CATGGLNEQYF
D gene: TRBD2; clone size: few; V gene: TRBV5-1; J gene: TRBJ2-1; CDR3 DNA: TGCGCCAGCAGCTTGGGGGGACTAGCGGCCGATTACAATGAGCAGTTCTTC; CDR3 protein: CASSLGGLAADYNEQFF
D gene: -; clone size: -; V gene: TRBV10-3; J gene: TRBJ2-7; CDR3 DNA: TGTGCCGCGCGGGGACAATACTACGAGCAGTACTTC; CDR3 protein: CAARGQYYEQYF
D gene: -; clone size: few; V gene: TRBV7-2; J gene: TRBJ2-7; CDR3 DNA: TGTGCCAGCAGCTTAATACCGACAGGCTCCTACGAGCAGTACTTC; CDR3 protein: CASSLIPTGSYEQYF
D gene: -; clone size: -; V gene: TRBV9; J gene: TRBJ1-6; CDR3 DNA: TGTGCCAGCAGCGTAGGGGGGGAGCACTCACCCCTCCACTTT; CDR3 protein: CASSVGGEHSPLHF
D gene: TRBD2; clone size: many; V gene: TRBV5-6; J gene: TRBJ2-1; CDR3 DNA: TGTGCCAGCAGCTTGAACAGCGGGAGTCTCAATGAGCAGTTCTTC; CDR3 protein: CASSLNSGSLNEQFF
D gene: -; clone size: few; V gene: TRBV9; J gene: TRBJ1-1; CDR3 DNA: TGTGCCAGCAGTCAAAGTGCGGGGGGGTTGAACACTGAAGCTTTCTTT; CDR3 protein: CASSQSAGGLNTEAFF
D gene: -; clone size: -; V gene: TRBV2; J gene: TRBJ2-3; CDR3 DNA: TGTGCCAGCTGTTTAGCGCTGAAAGGGCGGCGGGTCACAGATACGCAGTATTTT; CDR3 protein: CASCLALKGRRVTDTQYF
D gene: -; clone size: -; V gene: TRBV10-3; J gene: TRBJ2-3; CDR3 DNA: TGTGCCATCACTAGGGGCGGGGTCACAGATACGCAGTATTTT; CDR3 protein: CAITRGGVTDTQYF
D gene: TRBD1; clone size: few; V gene: TRBV20-1; J gene: TRBJ2-1; CDR3 DNA: TGCAGTGCTATGGCCGGGACAGGGTACAATGAGCAGTTCTTC; CDR3 protein: CSAMAGTGYNEQFF
D gene: -; clone size: few; V gene: TRBV10-3; J gene: TRBJ2-7; CDR3 DNA: TGTGCCATCAGGGGGCAGCGTTACGAGCAGTACTTC; CDR3 protein: CAIRGQRYEQYF
D gene: -; clone size: -; V gene: TRBV7-9; J gene: TRBJ2-7; CDR3 DNA: TGTGCCAGCAGCTTAGATACACAATCCTACGAGCAGTACTTC; CDR3 protein: CASSLDTQSYEQYF
D gene: -; clone size: few; V gene: TRBV29-1; J gene: TRBJ2-3; CDR3 DNA: TGCAGCGTTGGGGGACGGCTAAGTAGAGACGCCCAGTATTTT; CDR3 protein: CSVGGRLSRDAQYF
D gene: -; clone size: -; V gene: TRBV20-1; J gene: TRBJ1-3; CDR3 DNA: TGCAGTGCTACTGACACTTACTCTGGAAACACCATATATTTT; CDR3 protein: CSATDTYSGNTIYF